Sequencing of this T cell receptor (beta chain) was carried out in a study of graft-versus-host responses after intestinal transplantation (dated by TCRdb to the early 2020s). Regarding the research as a whole: The transplants that recipients got were multivisceral, liver-intestinal, or isolated intestinal. Every recipient was given anti-thymocyte globulin induction, then maintenance tacrolimus and steroids for around three years. After intestinal transplantation, graft-versus-host and host-versus-graft alloreactive T cell clones were followed in the graft, circulation and bone marrow using bulk TCR-beta CDR3 sequencing. Alloreactive clones were identified by sequencing pre-transplant mixed lymphocyte reaction products and comparing them with unstimulated pre-transplant donor and recipient T cells. Of the 20 to 30 intestinal transplant recipients enrolled in the cohort, one of whom was a retransplant, 3 patients without pretransplant specimens were excluded. Donor T cell macrochimerism was defined as a peak of at least 4% donor T cells among recipient peripheral blood mononuclear cells. Rather than going through the commercial service, samples from three later patients were sequenced in-house on an Illumina MiSeq and processed with MiXCR.

Overall study outcomes, separate from this receptor: The conclusions were limited by the relatively low number and heterogeneity of the intestinal transplant patients. In patients with donor T cell macrochimerism, the allografts had high GvH to HvG T cell clonal ratios. GvH clones were found in recipient bone marrow, and some of the GvH clones appeared earlier in ileal mucosa or blood, which is consistent with an intestinal mucosal origin. Early after transplant, peak levels of circulating GvH clones were associated with declines in HvG clones.

For this clone: No cognate antigen has been identified for it. There are no base qualities to consult, and no much larger clone falls within one base.

The library was built by means of the immunoSEQ multiplex PCR assay. For most patients, genomic DNA was subjected to high-throughput TCR-beta CDR3 sequencing by Adaptive Biotechnologies. The authors' pipeline ran thus. TCR sequencing data for around 20 patients were retrieved from Adaptive's ImmunoSEQ software; a few other patients were processed with MiXCR and VDJtools. CDR3 nucleotide sequences shared by donor and recipient were removed because the origin of these sequences could not be assigned. At least 2-fold expansion over unstimulated cells and a minimum CFSE-low frequency of 0.002% (template counts) or 0.001% (read counts) were required for clones to be classified as alloreactive. Mappable clones were those detected in sequenced pre-transplant spleen, lymph node, or MLR CFSE-low populations of the donor or recipient. Cumulative frequency of alloreactive clones was calculated as a percentage of all sequences weighted by copy number. As stored in TCRdb, this immuneACCESS dataset retains in-frame rearrangements with V and J assigned. A fraction of the clones does not appear; measured against another copy, unresolved V genes explain less than half of the discrepancy, and the remainder lacks a known reason. D and trimming were read from the DNA, whereas the V and J calls and clone size are those reported in that table. For this sample there are just over 7,500 clones; over 95% appear just once. Roughly 0.23% of the sample belongs to the ten largest clones.

Blood samples were collected up to 4 times in the first month after transplant and then at least monthly when available. This TCR was sampled from a human patient who received an intestinal transplant, so some T cells may come from the graft donor. Sequences were derived from PBMCs, sampled 23 days after intestinal transplant.

The CDR3 reads as follows: CASSPPDRAYGYTF. The DNA reads as follows: TGCGCCAGCAGTCCCCCCGACAGGGCGTATGGCTACACCTTC. Recombination joined TRBV23-1 with TRBJ1-2, with 7 bases aligning to TRBD1. TRBV23-1 is recorded as an ORF, its role being uncertain. V ends up 4 bases short and J 5 bases short, with an unmatched junction base count of 7. Its CDR3 holds 14 amino acids, cysteine through phenylalanine. The entry retains the CDR3 DNA only, 42 bases that are in frame from base 1.